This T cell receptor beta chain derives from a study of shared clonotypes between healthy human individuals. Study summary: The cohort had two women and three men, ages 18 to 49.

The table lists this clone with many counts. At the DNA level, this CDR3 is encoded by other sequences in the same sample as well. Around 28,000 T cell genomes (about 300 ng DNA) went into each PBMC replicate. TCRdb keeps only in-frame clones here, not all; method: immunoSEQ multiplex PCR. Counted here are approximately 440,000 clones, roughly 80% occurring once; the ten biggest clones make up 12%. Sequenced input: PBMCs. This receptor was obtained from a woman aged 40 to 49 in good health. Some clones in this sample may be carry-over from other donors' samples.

The CDR3 DNA follows: TGTGCCAGTAGTATTTCAGGGAGTAAAGCTTTCTTT. This translates into CASSISGSKAFF. The chain links TRBV19 to TRBJ1-1; TRBD1 might be the D (5 bases). Trimming left V 3 bases short and J 9 bases short, with 11 bases between. The CDR3 runs 12 residues. The V gene's germline CDR1 is LNHDA and CDR2 SQIVND (reference sequence).